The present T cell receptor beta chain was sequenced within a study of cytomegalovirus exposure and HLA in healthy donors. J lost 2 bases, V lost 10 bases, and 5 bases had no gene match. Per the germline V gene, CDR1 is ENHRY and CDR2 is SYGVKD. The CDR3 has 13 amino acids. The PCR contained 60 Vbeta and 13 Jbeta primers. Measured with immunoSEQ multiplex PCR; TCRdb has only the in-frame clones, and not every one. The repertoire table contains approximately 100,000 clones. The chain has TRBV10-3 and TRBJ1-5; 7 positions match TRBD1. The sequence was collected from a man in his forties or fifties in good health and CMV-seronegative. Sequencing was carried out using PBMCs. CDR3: CATVDRGNQPQHF. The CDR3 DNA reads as TGTGCCACTGTAGACAGGGGCAATCAGCCCCAGCATTTT.